What follows is one TCR beta chain and its context. The record originates from a study of blood T cell repertoires in COVID-19. As for the study in general: Acute-phase and convalescent COVID-19 samples originated in the United States, Italy and Spain. PBMCs, B-cell-depleted T cells, or T cells provided the cDNA or gDNA that made up the material.

CDR1 and CDR2 from the germline V gene are SGHTA and FQGNSA. CDR3 size: 15 residues. J lost 5 bases, V lost 3 bases, and 5 bases had no gene match. In the source study's methods: Amplifying reference gene primers gave estimates of nucleated cell counts. The data were produced by immunoSEQ multiplex PCR, yet TCRdb's version contains in-frame clones alone and is incomplete. D and trimming come from the DNA, and the V and J calls and clone size come from that table. The sample yields some 150,000 clones, about 87% seen once. The specimen was peripheral blood. The receptor was derived from a woman aged 45-59 years with acute or convalescent COVID-19. The chain is built from TRBV7-2 and TRBJ2-1, with 9 nucleotides matching TRBD2. The DNA for the CDR3 is TGTGCCAGCAGCTTGGATAGCGGGGGACACAATGAGCAGTTCTTC. Translation gives CASSLDSGGHNEQFF.